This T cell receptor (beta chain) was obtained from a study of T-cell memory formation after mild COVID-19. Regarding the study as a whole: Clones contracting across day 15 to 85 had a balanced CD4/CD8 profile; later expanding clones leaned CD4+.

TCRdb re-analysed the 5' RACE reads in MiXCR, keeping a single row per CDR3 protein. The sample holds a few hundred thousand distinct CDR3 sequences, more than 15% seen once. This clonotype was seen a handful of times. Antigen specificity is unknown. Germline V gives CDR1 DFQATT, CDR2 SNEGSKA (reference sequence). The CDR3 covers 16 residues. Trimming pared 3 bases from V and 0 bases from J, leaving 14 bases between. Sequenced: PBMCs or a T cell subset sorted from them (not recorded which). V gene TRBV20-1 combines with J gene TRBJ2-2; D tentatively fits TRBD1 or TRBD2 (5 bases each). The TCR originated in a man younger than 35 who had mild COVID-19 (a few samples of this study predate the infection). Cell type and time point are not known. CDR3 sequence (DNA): TGCAGTGCTAGGGATGCTGGGACGGCGAACACCGGGGAGCTGTTTTTT. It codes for CSARDAGTANTGELFF.